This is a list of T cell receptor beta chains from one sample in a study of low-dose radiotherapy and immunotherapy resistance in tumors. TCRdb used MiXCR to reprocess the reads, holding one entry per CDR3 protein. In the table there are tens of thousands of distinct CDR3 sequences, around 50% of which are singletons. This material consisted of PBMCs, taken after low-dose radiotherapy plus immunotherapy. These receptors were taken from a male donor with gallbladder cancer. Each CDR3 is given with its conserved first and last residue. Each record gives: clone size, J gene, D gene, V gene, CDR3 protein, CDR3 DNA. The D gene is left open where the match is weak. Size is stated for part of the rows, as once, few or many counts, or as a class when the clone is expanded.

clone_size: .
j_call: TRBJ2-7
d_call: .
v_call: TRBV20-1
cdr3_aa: CSATKGRGEQYF
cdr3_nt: TGCAGTGCTACTAAAGGGAGAGGCGAGCAGTACTTC

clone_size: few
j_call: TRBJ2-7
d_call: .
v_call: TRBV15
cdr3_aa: CATSRGVSWEQYF
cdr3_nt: TGTGCCACCAGCAGAGGGGTTAGTTGGGAGCAGTACTTC

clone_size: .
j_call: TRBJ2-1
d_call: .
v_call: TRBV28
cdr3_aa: CASSPEVTDEQFF
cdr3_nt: TGTGCCAGCAGCCCGGAGGTGACGGATGAGCAGTTCTTC

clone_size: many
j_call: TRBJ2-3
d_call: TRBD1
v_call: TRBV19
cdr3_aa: CASSSLDRAGSDTQYF
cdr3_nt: TGTGCCAGTAGTTCCTTGGACAGGGCCGGGTCAGATACGCAGTATTTT

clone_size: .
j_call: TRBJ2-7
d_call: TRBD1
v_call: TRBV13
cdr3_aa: CASSEATGRTSQTSEQYF
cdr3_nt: TGTGCCAGCAGTGAAGCGACAGGGAGAACGAGCCAGACTTCCGAGCAGTACTTC

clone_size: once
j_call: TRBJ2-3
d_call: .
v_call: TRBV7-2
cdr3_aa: CASSLSRDTQYF
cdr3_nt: TGTGCCAGCAGCTTGTCTCGAGATACGCAGTATTTT

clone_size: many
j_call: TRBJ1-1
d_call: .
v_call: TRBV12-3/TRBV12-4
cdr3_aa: CASSLAGSNTEAFF
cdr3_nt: TGTGCCAGCAGTTTGGCAGGATCGAACACTGAAGCTTTCTTT

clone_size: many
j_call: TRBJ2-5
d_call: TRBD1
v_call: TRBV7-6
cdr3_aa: CASSMDRTETQYF
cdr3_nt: TGTGCCAGCAGCATGGACAGGACGGAGACCCAGTACTTC

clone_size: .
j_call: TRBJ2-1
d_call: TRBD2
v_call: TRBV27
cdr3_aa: CASSRAGGNEQFF
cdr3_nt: TGTGCCAGCAGTCGGGCGGGGGGGAATGAGCAGTTCTTC

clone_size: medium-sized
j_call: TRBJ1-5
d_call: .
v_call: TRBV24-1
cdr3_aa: CATSDPGSNQPQHF
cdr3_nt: TGTGCCACCAGTGACCCTGGAAGCAATCAGCCCCAGCATTTT

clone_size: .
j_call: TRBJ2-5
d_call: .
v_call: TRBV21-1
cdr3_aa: CASSKAKTQYF
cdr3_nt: TGTGCCAGCAGCAAAGCTAAGACCCAGTACTTC

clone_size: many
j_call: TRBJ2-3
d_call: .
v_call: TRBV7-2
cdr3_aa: CASSSLPGPSADTQYF
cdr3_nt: TGTGCCAGCAGCTCCCTCCCGGGGCCAAGTGCAGATACGCAGTATTTT

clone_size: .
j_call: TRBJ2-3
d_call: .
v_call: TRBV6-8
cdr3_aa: CASKRTSTDTQYF
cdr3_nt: TGTGCCAGCAAACGTACCAGCACAGATACGCAGTATTTT

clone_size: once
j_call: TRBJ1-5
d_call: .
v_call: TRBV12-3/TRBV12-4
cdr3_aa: CASSLVPQPQHF
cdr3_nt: TGTGCCAGCAGTTTAGTACCTCAGCCCCAGCATTTT

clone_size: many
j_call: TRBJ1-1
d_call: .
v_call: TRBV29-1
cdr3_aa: CSVEARGTDTEAFF
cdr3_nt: TGCAGCGTTGAGGCGAGAGGGACCGACACTGAAGCTTTCTTT

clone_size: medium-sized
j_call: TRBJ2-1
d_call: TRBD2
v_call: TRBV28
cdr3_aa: CASSLEDGRGGEQFF
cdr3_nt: TGTGCCAGCAGTTTAGAGGACGGGAGGGGGGGTGAGCAGTTCTTC

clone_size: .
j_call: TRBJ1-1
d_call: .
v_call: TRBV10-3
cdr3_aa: CAISDFGARGETEAFF
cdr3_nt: TGTGCCATCAGTGACTTCGGGGCCAGGGGTGAAACTGAAGCTTTCTTT

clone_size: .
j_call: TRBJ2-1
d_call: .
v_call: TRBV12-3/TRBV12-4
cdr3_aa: CASSRPPLERINNEQFF
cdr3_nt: TGTGCCAGCAGTCGCCCCCCCTTGGAGCGAATAAATAATGAGCAGTTCTTC

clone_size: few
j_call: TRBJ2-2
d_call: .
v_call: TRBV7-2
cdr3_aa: CASSFSGGTNTGELFFFF
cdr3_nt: .

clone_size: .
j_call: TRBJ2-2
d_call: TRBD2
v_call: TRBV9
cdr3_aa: CASSVTSGDVGGELFF
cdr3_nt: TGTGCCAGCAGCGTAACCAGCGGGGATGTTGGCGGGGAGCTGTTTTTT

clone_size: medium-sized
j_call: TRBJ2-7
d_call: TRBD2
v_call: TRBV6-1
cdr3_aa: CASSYGGAGGEQYF
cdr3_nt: TGTGCCAGCAGTTACGGGGGGGCAGGAGGCGAGCAGTACTTC

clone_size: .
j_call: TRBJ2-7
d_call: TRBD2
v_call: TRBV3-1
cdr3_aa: CASNARAGNYEQYF
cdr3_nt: TGTGCCAGCAACGCTCGAGCGGGGAACTACGAGCAGTACTTC

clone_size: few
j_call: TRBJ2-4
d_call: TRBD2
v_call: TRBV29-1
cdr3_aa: CSARTSGTGNIQYF
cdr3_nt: TGCAGCGCCCGGACTAGCGGGACCGGTAACATTCAGTACTTC

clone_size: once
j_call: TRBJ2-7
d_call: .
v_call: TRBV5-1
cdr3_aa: CASSALQGSYEQYF
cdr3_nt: TGCGCCAGCAGCGCCCTACAGGGATCCTACGAGCAGTACTTC

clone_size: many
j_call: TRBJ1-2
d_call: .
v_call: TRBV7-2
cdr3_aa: CASSSSGGYYGYTF
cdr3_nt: TGTGCCAGCAGCTCATCTGGGGGCTACTATGGCTACACCTTC

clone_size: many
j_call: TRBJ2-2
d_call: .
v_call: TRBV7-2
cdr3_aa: CASSLYLGYQAGELFF
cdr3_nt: TGTGCCAGCAGCTTATATCTAGGTTATCAAGCCGGGGAGCTGTTTTTT

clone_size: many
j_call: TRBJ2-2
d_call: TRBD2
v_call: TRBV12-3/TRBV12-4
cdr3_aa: CASSLRTSGTGELFF
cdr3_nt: TGTGCCAGCAGTTTAAGGACTAGCGGGACCGGGGAGCTGTTTTTT

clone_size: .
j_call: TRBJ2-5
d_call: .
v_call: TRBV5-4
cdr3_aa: CASGSTGPETQYF
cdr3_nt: TGTGCCAGCGGTAGCACCGGGCCGGAGACCCAGTACTTC

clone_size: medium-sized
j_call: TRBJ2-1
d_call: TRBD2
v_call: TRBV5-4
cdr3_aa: CASHLAGGFEQFF
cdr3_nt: TGTGCCAGCCACCTTGCGGGAGGGTTTGAGCAGTTCTTC

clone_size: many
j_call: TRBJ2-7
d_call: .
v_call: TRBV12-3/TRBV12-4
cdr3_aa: CASTYGRGLLSYEQYF
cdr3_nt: TGTGCCAGCACCTATGGACGGGGTCTTTTGTCCTACGAGCAGTACTTC